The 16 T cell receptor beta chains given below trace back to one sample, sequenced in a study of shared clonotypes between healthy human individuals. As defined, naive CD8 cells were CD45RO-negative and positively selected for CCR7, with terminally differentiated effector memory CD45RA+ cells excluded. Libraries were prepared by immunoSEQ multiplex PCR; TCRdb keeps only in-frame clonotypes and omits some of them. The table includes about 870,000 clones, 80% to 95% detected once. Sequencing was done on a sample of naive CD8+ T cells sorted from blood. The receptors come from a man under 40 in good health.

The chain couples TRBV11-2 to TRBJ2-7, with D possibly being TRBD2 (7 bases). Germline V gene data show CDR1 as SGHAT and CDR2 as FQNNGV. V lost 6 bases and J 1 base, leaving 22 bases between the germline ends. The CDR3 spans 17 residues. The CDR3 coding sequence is TGTGCCAGCAGGCAAGAGGCAGGGGACTACGCATCCTACGAGCAGTACTTC. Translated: CASRQEAGDYASYEQYF.

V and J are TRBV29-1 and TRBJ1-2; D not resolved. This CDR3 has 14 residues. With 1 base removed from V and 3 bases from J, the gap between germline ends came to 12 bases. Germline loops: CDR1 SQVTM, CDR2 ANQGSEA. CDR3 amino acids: CSVEGGGYDYGYTF. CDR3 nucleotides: TGCAGCGTTGAAGGGGGAGGGTATGACTATGGCTACACCTTC.

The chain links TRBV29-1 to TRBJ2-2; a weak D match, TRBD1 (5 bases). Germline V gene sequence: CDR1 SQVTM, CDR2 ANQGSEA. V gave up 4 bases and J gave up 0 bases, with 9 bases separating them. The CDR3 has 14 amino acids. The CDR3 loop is CSVVGRANTGELFF. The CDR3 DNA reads TGCAGCGTTGTGGGCAGGGCGAACACCGGGGAGCTGTTTTTT.

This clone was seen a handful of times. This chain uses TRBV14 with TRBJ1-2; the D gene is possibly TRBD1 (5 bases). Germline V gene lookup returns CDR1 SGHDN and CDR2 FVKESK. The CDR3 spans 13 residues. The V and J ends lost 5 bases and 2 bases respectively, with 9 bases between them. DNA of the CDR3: TGTGCCAGCAGCGGGACGGAAAACTATGGCTACACCTTC. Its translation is CASSGTENYGYTF.

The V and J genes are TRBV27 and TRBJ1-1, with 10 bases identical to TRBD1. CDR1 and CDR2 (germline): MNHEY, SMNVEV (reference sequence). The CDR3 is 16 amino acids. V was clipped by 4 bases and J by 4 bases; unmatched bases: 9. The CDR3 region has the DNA TGTGCCAGCAGTTCCTCGGGACAGGGGTTGAGCACTGAAGCTTTCTTT. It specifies CASSSSGQGLSTEAFF.

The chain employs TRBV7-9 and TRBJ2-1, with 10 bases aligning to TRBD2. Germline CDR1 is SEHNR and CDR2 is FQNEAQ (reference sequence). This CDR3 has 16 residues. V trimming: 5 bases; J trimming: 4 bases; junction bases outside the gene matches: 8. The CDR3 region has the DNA TGTGCCAGCAGCCCCGCCAGCGGGAGGGCTTACAATGAGCAGTTCTTC. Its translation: CASSPASGRAYNEQFF.

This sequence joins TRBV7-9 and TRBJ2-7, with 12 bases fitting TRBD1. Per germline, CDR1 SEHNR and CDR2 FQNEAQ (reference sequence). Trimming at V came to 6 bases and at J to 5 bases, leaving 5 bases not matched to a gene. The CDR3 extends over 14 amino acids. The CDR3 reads CASRPGQGAHEQYF. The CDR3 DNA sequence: TGTGCCAGCAGGCCGGGACAGGGGGCCCACGAGCAGTACTTC.

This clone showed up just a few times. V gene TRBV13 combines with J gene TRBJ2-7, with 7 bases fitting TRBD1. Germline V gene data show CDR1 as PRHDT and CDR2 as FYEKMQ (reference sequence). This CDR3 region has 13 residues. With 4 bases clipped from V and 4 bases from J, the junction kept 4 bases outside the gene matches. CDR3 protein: CASSSGQLYEQYF. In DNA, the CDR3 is TGTGCCAGCAGCTCGGGACAGCTATACGAGCAGTACTTC. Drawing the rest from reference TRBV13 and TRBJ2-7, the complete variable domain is AAGVIQSPRHLIKEKRETATLKCYPIPRHDTVYWYQQGPGQDPQFLISFYEKMQSDKGSIPDRFSAQQFSDYHSELNMSSLELGDSALYFCASSSGQLYEQYFGPGTRLTVT.

Written as DNA, the CDR3 is TGTGCCAGCAGCTTGTTGGGGCGGGGTAGCACAGATACGCAGTATTTT. Translating it yields CASSLLGRGSTDTQYF. This rearrangement joins TRBV5-4 to TRBJ2-3; D perhaps matches TRBD2 (6 bases). The CDR3 contains 16 residues. Germline values: CDR1 SGHNT, CDR2 YYREEE (reference sequence). The germline V and J ends were trimmed by 1 base and 0 bases, with 12 bases remaining between them.

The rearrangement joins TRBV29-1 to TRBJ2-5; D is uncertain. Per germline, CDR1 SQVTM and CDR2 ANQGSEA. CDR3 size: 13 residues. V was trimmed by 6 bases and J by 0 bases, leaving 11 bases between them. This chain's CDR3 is CSVVERDQETQYF. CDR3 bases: TGCAGCGTGGTAGAGCGCGACCAAGAGACCCAGTACTTC.

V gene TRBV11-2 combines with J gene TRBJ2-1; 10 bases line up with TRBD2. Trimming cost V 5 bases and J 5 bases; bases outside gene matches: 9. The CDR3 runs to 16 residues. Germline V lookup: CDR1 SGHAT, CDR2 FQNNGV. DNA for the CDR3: TGTGCCAGCAGCCCAAAGCGGGAGGGCGTGAACAATGAGCAGTTCTTC. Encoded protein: CASSPKREGVNNEQFF.

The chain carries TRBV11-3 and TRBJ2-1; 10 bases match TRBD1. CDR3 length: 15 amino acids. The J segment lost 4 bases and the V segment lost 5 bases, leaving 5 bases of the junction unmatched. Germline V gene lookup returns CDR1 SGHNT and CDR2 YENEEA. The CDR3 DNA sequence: TGTGCCAGCAGCCGGGGACAGGGGATTTACAATGAGCAGTTCTTC. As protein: CASSRGQGIYNEQFF.

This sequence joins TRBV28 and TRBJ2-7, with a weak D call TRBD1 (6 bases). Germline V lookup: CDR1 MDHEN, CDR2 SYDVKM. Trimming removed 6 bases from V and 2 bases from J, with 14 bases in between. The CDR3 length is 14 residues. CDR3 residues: CASSLYRAPYEQYF. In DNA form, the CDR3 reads TGTGCCAGCAGCCTCTACAGGGCGCCCTACGAGCAGTACTTC. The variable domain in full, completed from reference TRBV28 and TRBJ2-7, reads DVKVTQSSRYLVKRTGEKVFLECVQDMDHENMFWYRQDPGLGLRLIYFSYDVKMKEKGDIPEGYSVSREKKERFSLILESASTNQTSMYLCASSLYRAPYEQYFGPGTRLTVT.

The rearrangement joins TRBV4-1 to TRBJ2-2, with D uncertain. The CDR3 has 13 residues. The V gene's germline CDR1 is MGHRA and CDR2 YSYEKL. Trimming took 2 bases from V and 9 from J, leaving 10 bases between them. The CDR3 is CASSQTTGWELFF. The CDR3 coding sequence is TGCGCCAGCAGCCAAACCACCGGGTGGGAGCTGTTTTTT.

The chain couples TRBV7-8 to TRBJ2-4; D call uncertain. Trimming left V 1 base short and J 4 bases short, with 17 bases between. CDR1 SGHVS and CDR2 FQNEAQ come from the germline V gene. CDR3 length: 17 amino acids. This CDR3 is CASSLVEKGRYKNIQYF. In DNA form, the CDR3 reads TGTGCCAGCAGCTTAGTCGAGAAGGGCCGATATAAAAACATTCAGTACTTC.

This CDR3 reads CASSGASLQPYEQYF. CDR3 coding DNA: TGTGCCAGTAGCGGAGCCAGCCTCCAGCCCTACGAGCAGTACTTC. This sequence joins TRBV19 and TRBJ2-7; D unclear. The CDR3 consists of 15 residues. The ends were cut back, 6 bases at V and 2 bases at J, with 17 bases in the middle. The germline CDR1 and CDR2 sequences are LNHDA and SQIVND (reference sequence). Together with reference TRBV19 and TRBJ2-7, the CDR3 gives the full variable domain: DGGITQSPKYLFRKEGQNVTLSCEQNLNHDAMYWYRQDPGQGLRLIYYSQIVNDFQKGDIAEGYSVSREKKESFPLTVTSAQKNPTAFYLCASSGASLQPYEQYFGPGTRLTVT.